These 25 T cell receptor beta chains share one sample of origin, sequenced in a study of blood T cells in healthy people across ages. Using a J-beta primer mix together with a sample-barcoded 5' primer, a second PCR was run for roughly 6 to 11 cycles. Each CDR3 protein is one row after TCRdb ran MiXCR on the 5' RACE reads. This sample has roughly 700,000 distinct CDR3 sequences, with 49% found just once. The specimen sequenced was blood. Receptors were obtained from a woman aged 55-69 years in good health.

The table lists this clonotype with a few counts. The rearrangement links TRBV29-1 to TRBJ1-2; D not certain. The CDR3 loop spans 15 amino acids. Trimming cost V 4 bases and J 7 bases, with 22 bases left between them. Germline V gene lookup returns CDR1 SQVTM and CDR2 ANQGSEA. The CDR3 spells CSVAKRTPESGGYTF. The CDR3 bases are TGCAGCGTTGCTAAAAGGACGCCGGAAAGCGGTGGCTACACCTTC.

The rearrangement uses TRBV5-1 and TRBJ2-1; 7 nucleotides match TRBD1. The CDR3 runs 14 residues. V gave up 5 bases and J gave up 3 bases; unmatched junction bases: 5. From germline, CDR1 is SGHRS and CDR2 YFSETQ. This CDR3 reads CASRSDRIYNEQFF. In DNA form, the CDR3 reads TGCGCCAGCAGATCGGACAGGATCTACAATGAGCAGTTCTTC. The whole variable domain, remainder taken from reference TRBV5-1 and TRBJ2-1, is KAGVTQTPRYLIKTRGQQVTLSCSPISGHRSVSWYQQTPGQGLQFLFEYFSETQRNKGNFPGRFSGRQFSNSRSEMNVSTLELGDSALYLCASRSDRIYNEQFFGPGTRLTVL.

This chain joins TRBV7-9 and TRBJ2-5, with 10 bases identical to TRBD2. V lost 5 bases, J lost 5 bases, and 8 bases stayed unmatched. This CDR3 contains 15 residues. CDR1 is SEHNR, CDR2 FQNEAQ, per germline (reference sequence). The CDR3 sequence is CASSRPSGSTETQYF. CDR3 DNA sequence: TGTGCCAGCAGCCGTCCTAGCGGGAGTACCGAGACCCAGTACTTC.

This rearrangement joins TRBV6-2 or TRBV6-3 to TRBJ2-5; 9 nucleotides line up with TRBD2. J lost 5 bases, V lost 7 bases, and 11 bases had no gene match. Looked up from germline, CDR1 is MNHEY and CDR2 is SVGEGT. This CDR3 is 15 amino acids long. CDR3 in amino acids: CASKLAGAGPETQYF. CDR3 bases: TGTGCCAGCAAATTAGCGGGAGCGGGGCCGGAGACCCAGTACTTC.

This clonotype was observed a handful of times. For the CDR3, the DNA is TGTGCCAGCAGCTTAGATGAGGGGCCTAGCACAGATACGCAGTATTTT. Encoded protein: CASSLDEGPSTDTQYF. The gene calls are TRBV7-9 and TRBJ2-3, with D perhaps assigned TRBD1 or TRBD2 (5 bases each). CDR1 SEHNR and CDR2 FQNEAQ come from the germline V gene (reference sequence). This CDR3 contains 16 residues. V shed 1 base and J shed 0 bases, with 11 bases lying between them.

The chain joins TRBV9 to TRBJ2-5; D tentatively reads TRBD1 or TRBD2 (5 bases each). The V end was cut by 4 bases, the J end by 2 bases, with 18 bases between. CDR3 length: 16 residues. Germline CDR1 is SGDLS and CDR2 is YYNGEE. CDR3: CASSRAEGPIQETQYF. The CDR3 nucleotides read TGTGCCAGCAGCCGGGCTGAGGGGCCCATACAAGAGACCCAGTACTTC.

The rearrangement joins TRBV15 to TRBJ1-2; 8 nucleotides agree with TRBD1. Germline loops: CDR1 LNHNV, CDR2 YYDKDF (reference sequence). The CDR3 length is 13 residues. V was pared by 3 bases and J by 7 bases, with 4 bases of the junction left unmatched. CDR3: CATSRDRDRGYTF. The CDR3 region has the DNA TGTGCCACCAGCAGGGACAGGGACCGTGGCTACACCTTC.

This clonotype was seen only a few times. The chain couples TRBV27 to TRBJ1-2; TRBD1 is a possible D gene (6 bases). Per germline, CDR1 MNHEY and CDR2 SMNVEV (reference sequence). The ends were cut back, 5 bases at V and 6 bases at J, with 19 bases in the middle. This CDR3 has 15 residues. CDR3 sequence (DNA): TGTGCCAGCAGTCTCTCCTGGACAGTTGCGAATGGCTACACCTTC. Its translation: CASSLSWTVANGYTF.

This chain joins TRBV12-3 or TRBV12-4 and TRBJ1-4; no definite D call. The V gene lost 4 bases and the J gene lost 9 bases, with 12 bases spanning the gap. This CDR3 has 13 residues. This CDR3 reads CASSWGTAKKLFF. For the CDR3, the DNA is TGTGCCAGCAGTTGGGGTACGGCTAAAAAACTGTTTTTT.

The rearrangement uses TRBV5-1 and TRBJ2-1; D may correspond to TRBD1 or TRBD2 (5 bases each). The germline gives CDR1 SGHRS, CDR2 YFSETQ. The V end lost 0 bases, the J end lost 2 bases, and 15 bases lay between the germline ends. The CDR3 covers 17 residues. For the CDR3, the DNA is TGCGCCAGCAGCTTGGGCAGGGACGGACGAACCTACAATGAGCAGTTCTTC. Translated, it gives CASSLGRDGRTYNEQFF. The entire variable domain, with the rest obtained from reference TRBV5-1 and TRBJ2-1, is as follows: KAGVTQTPRYLIKTRGQQVTLSCSPISGHRSVSWYQQTPGQGLQFLFEYFSETQRNKGNFPGRFSGRQFSNSRSEMNVSTLELGDSALYLCASSLGRDGRTYNEQFFGPGTRLTVL.

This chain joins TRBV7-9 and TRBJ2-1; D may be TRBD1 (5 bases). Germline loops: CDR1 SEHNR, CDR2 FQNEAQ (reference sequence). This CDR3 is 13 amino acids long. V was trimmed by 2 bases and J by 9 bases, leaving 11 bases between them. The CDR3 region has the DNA TGTGCCAGCAGCTTATGGGGCGGAGCTGAGCAGTTCTTC. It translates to CASSLWGGAEQFF.

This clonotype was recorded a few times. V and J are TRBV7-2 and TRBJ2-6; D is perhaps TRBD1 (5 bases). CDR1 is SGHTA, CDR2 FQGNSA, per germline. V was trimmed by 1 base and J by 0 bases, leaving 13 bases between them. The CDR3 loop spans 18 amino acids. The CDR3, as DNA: TGTGCCAGCAGCTTAGTGATAGGGGAACACTCTGGGGCCAACGTCCTGACTTTC. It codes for CASSLVIGEHSGANVLTF.

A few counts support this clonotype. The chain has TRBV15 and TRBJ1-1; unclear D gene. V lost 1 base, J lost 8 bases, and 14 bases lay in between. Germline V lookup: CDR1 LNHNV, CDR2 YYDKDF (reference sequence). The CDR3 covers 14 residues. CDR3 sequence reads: CATSRGGPSGEAFF. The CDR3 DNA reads TGTGCCACCAGCAGAGGGGGTCCCTCGGGAGAAGCTTTCTTT.

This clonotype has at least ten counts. The CDR3 DNA reads as TGCAGCGTTGTGGGGGCCCTGAATACGCAGTATTTT. Translated: CSVVGALNTQYF. V and J are TRBV29-1 and TRBJ2-3; TRBD1 is a possible D gene (6 bases). The germline CDR1 and CDR2 sequences are SQVTM and ANQGSEA. Trimming shortened V by 4 bases and J by 7 bases, and 12 bases separated the two germline ends. CDR3 length: 12 residues.

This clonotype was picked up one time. The CDR3 loop is CAISDRLAGNYEQFF. CDR3 DNA sequence: TGTGCCATCAGTGATCGACTAGCGGGGAATTATGAGCAGTTCTTC. V is TRBV10-3 and J is TRBJ2-1; 11 nucleotides agree with TRBD2. The CDR3 sequence is 15 residues long. Germline lookup yields CDR1 ENHRY and CDR2 SYGVKD. After removal of 3 bases from V and 8 bases from J, the junction contained 6 bases not matched to a gene.

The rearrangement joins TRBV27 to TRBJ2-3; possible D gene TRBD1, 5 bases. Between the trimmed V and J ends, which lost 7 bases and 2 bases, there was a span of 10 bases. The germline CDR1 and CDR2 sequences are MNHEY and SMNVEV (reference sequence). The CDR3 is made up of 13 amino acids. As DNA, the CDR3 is TGTGCCAGCAAAAGGGGCTACACAGATACGCAGTATTTT. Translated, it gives CASKRGYTDTQYF.

The CDR3 DNA reads as TGCGCCAGCAGCGGCCGCGGGGGGTCCTACAATGAGCAGTACTTC. Protein: CASSGRGGSYNEQYF. The chain is built from TRBV5-1 and TRBJ2-7, with 8 bases lining up with TRBD2. The CDR3 consists of 15 residues. Germline values: CDR1 SGHRS, CDR2 YFSETQ. The J segment lost 7 bases and the V segment lost 4 bases, leaving 13 bases of the junction unmatched.

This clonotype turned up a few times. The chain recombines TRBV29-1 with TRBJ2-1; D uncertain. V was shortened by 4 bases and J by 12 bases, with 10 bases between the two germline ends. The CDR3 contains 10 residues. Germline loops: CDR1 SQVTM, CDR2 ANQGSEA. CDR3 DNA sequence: TGCAGCGTTGGAGCATATGGGCAGTTCTTC. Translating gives CSVGAYGQFF.

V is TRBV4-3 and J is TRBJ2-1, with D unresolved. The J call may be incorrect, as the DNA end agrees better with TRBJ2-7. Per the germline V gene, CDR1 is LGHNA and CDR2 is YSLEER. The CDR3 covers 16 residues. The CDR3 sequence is CASSQDWRSSYNEQYF. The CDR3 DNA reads TGCGCCAGCAGCCAAGATTGGAGAAGCTCCTACAATGAGCAGTACTTC.

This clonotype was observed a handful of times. The CDR3 here is CASSAENFDYEQYF. Written as DNA, the CDR3 is TGTGCCAGCAGCGCCGAGAATTTCGACTACGAGCAGTACTTC. The chain carries TRBV9 and TRBJ2-7; D is undetermined. The CDR3 has 14 residues. Trimming pared 3 bases from V and 3 bases from J, leaving 13 bases between. Germline V gene sequence: CDR1 SGDLS, CDR2 YYNGEE.

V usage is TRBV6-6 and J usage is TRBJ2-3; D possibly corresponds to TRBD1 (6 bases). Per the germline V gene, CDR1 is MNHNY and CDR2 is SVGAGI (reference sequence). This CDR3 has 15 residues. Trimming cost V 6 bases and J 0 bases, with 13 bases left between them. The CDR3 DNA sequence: TGTGCCAGCAGGAAGCCCGGACAGAGCACAGATACGCAGTATTTT. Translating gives CASRKPGQSTDTQYF.

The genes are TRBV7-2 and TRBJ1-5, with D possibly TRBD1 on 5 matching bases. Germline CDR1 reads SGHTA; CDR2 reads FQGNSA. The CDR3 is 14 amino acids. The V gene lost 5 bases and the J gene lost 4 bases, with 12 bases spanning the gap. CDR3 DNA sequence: TGTGCCAGCAGCAGTGACAGCGGAAATCAGCCCCAGCATTTT. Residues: CASSSDSGNQPQHF.

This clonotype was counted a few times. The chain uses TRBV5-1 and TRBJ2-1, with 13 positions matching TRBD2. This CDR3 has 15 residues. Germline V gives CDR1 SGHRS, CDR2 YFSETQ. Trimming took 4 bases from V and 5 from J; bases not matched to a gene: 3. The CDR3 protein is CASSRLAGGNNEQFF. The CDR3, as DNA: TGCGCCAGCAGCCGACTAGCGGGAGGTAACAATGAGCAGTTCTTC.

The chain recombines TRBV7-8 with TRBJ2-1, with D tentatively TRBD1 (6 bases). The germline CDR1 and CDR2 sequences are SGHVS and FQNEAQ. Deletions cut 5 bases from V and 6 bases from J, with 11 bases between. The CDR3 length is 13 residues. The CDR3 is CASSPIRGNEQFF. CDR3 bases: TGTGCCAGCAGCCCAATCAGGGGCAATGAGCAGTTCTTC.

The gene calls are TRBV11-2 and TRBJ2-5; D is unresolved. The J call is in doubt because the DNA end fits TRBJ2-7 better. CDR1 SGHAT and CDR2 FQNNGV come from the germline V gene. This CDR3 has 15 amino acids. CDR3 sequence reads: CASSLWSDQTYEQYF. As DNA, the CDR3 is TGTGCCAGCAGCTTATGGTCAGATCAGACCTACGAGCAGTACTTC.